One sample yielded the 10 T cell receptor beta chains listed below, sequenced in a study of blood T cell repertoires in COVID-19. Produced via immunoSEQ multiplex PCR; TCRdb's table is partial and in-frame only. The sample records 100,000 to 130,000 clones, approximately 82% being singletons. The sequencing sample was made of peripheral blood. The receptor set was obtained from an older woman with acute or convalescent COVID-19.

This sequence joins TRBV6-1 and TRBJ2-1; the match to TRBD2 covers 11 bases. Germline assignment: CDR1 MNHNS and CDR2 SASEGT. The CDR3 length is 15 residues. Losses at the gene ends were 6 bases for V and 6 bases for J; bases not matched to a gene: 7. The CDR3 region is CASRTGTSGLNEQFF. Written as DNA, the CDR3 is TGTGCCAGCAGGACCGGGACTAGCGGACTCAATGAGCAGTTCTTC.

This sequence joins TRBV9 and TRBJ2-5; D possibly corresponds to TRBD2 (6 bases). Looked up from germline, CDR1 is SGDLS and CDR2 is YYNGEE. Trimming pared 3 bases from V and 6 bases from J, leaving 15 bases between. CDR3 length equals 14 residues. This chain's CDR3 is CASSEGGSIKTQYF. The CDR3 DNA follows: TGTGCCAGCAGCGAGGGAGGTAGTATAAAGACCCAGTACTTC.

A remark on this clone: One end of the junction fails to match germline, which may point to a read error. The J gene is TRBJ1-5, the V gene TRBV18; D call uncertain. CDR1 is KGHSH and CDR2 is LQKENI in the germline V gene. This CDR3 comprises 12 residues. The CDR3 spells CASSPPEGPQHF. The CDR3 DNA reads as TGTGCCAGCTCCCCACCCGAGGGGCCCCAGCATTTT. The full variable domain, in which reference TRBV18 and TRBJ1-5 provide the parts outside the CDR3, is NAGVMQNPRHLVRRRGQEARLRCSPMKGHSHVYWYRQLPEEGLKFMVYLQKENIIDESGMPKERFSAEFPKEGPSILRIQQVVRGDSAAYFCASSPPEGPQHFGDGTRLSIL.

This clone was recorded once. V is TRBV27 and J is TRBJ1-5; D is perhaps TRBD1 (5 bases). The CDR3 is made up of 13 amino acids. Trimming shortened V by 0 bases and J by 5 bases, and 5 bases separated the two germline ends. CDR1 and CDR2 from the germline V gene are MNHEY and SMNVEV (reference sequence). The chain's CDR3 is CASSLSGDQPQHF. The CDR3 DNA reads as TGTGCCAGCAGTTTATCAGGGGATCAGCCCCAGCATTTT.

This clone was counted only a few times. The V and J genes are TRBV28 and TRBJ1-2; D gene unclear. The CDR3 runs 12 residues. Trimming took 5 bases from V and 3 from J, leaving 7 bases between them. Germline CDR1 is MDHEN and CDR2 is SYDVKM. The CDR3 DNA reads TGTGCCAGCAGTCCCCTCTACTATGGCTACACCTTC. Protein: CASSPLYYGYTF.

This clone has only one observation. J is TRBJ1-3 and V is TRBV27; the match to TRBD1 covers 10 bases. Trimming removed 3 bases from V and 4 bases from J; junction bases left unmatched: 3. Germline assignment: CDR1 MNHEY and CDR2 SMNVEV (reference sequence). This CDR3 comprises 15 residues. The CDR3 sequence: CASSLTGGRGNTIYF. In DNA form, the CDR3 reads TGTGCCAGCAGTTTGACAGGGGGCAGGGGAAACACCATATATTTT.

The V and J genes are TRBV4-2 and TRBJ1-3, with D unclear. Trimming pared 2 bases from V and 4 bases from J, leaving 3 bases between. This CDR3 contains 12 residues. Germline V lookup: CDR1 LGHNA, CDR2 YNFKEQ. The CDR3 DNA follows: TGTGCCAGCAGCCAATTAGGAAACACCATATATTTT. This sequence encodes CASSQLGNTIYF.

In its sample, this clone was seen a few times. The CDR3 region is CASSLNVAGQGGNQPQHF. CDR3 sequence (DNA): TGTGCCAGCAGCTTGAATGTGGCTGGACAGGGAGGGAATCAGCCCCAGCATTTT. The chain couples TRBV7-6 to TRBJ1-5, with 8 positions matching TRBD1. J gave up 4 bases and V 3 bases, and 14 bases lay outside the gene matches. Germline V gives CDR1 SGHVS, CDR2 FNYEAQ. CDR3 length: 18 residues. Drawing the rest from reference TRBV7-6 and TRBJ1-5, the complete variable domain is GAGVSQSPRYKVTKRGQDVALRCDPISGHVSLYWYRQALGQGPEFLTYFNYEAQQDKSGLPNDRFSAERPEGSISTLTIQRTEQRDSAMYRCASSLNVAGQGGNQPQHFGDGTRLSIL.

This chain uses TRBV11-2 with TRBJ2-1; TRBD2 matches at 11 bases. The CDR3 totals 17 residues. The V gene's germline CDR1 is SGHAT and CDR2 FQNNGV. V trimming: 5 bases; J trimming: 4 bases; junction bases outside the gene matches: 10. The CDR3 spells CASSDYLAGGKYNEQFF. The CDR3 bases are TGTGCCAGCAGCGATTATCTAGCGGGGGGAAAATACAATGAGCAGTTCTTC.

This chain uses TRBV19 with TRBJ2-1; a weak D match, TRBD1 (5 bases). The CDR3 extends over 16 amino acids. The V end was cut by 2 bases, the J end by 0 bases, with 11 bases between. CDR1 is LNHDA, CDR2 SQIVND, per germline (reference sequence). This chain's CDR3 is CASSISRASSYNEQFF. CDR3 sequence (DNA): TGTGCCAGTAGTATAAGCAGGGCGAGCTCCTACAATGAGCAGTTCTTC.